This entry lists 17 T cell receptor beta chains sequenced from one sample in a study of Tregs in tolerant kidney transplant recipients. The method was immunoSEQ multiplex PCR; TCRdb's version includes in-frame clones alone and lacks a portion of them. There are about 110,000 clones in the sample; 90% occur only once, and 0.34% lies in the top ten. Here the sequenced sample was CD4+ T cells from blood, taken before the transplant. The receptors were sampled from a human donor who received a combined kidney and bone marrow transplant.

This clone was counted a few times. CDR3 coding DNA: TGCGCCAGCAGCTTGGACATCAATCAGCCCCAGCATTTT. Its translation: CASSLDINQPQHF. This chain links TRBV5-1 with TRBJ1-5; no clear D. The CDR3 is made up of 13 amino acids. Germline-derived CDR1 and CDR2 are SGHRS and YFSETQ. Trimming removed 0 bases from V and 3 bases from J, with 4 bases in between.

V gene TRBV9 combines with J gene TRBJ2-3; a weak D match, TRBD2 (7 bases). The CDR3 runs 17 residues. Germline lookup yields CDR1 SGDLS and CDR2 YYNGEE. Trimming took 4 bases from V and 4 from J, leaving 22 bases between them. In DNA, the CDR3 is TGTGCCAGCAGCACCCGTCGGGGGGCCTCAGGGGCAGATACGCAGTATTTT. Its translation: CASSTRRGASGADTQYF.

The chain carries TRBV29-1 and TRBJ1-1; no definite D call. With 1 base removed from V and 10 bases from J, the gap between germline ends came to 19 bases. Germline loops: CDR1 SQVTM, CDR2 ANQGSEA. This CDR3 has 14 amino acids. CDR3 in DNA: TGCAGCGTTGAAGTCGGTAGTCGTGGAGGAACAGCTTTCTTT. This sequence encodes CSVEVGSRGGTAFF.

The rearrangement joins TRBV7-2 to TRBJ2-2; no firm D call. CDR1 and CDR2 from the germline V gene are SGHTA and FQGNSA. There are 13 residues in the CDR3. The ends were cut back, 5 bases at V and 6 bases at J, with 10 bases in the middle. The CDR3 DNA reads as TGTGCCAGCAGCCCTATCGGGTCCGGGGAGCTGTTTTTT. It specifies CASSPIGSGELFF.

The chain carries TRBV2 and TRBJ1-2, with D possibly being TRBD1 (5 bases). This CDR3 contains 16 residues. CDR1 and CDR2 from the germline V gene are SNHLY and FYNNEI. Between the trimmed V and J ends, which lost 1 base and 0 bases, there was a span of 12 bases. The CDR3 DNA reads TGTGCCAGCAGTGAAGAGGGGTTTCAGGCTAACTATGGCTACACCTTC. Amino acid sequence: CASSEEGFQANYGYTF.

J is TRBJ2-1 and V is TRBV6-5, with TRBD1 identical over 7 bases. The CDR3 runs to 13 residues. With 6 bases clipped from V and 7 bases from J, the junction kept 6 bases outside the gene matches. The germline V gene has CDR1 MNHEY and CDR2 SVGAGI. The CDR3 nucleotides are TGTGCCAGCAGGTACAGGGGCGAGAATGAGCAGTTCTTC. This sequence encodes CASRYRGENEQFF.

The chain uses TRBV7-9 and TRBJ2-1, with D uncertain. The V end lost 5 bases, the J end lost 4 bases, and 21 bases lay between the germline ends. This CDR3 spans 17 amino acids. The germline gives CDR1 SEHNR, CDR2 FQNEAQ (reference sequence). The CDR3 protein is CASSVGSASGWYNEQFF. CDR3 sequence (DNA): TGTGCCAGCAGCGTAGGATCTGCTAGTGGGTGGTACAATGAGCAGTTCTTC. The variable domain in full, with the rest retrieved from reference TRBV7-9 and TRBJ2-1, is DTGVSQNPRHKITKRGQNVTFRCDPISEHNRLYWYRQTLGQGPEFLTYFQNEAQLEKSRLLSDRFSAERPKGSFSTLEIQRTEQGDSAMYLCASSVGSASGWYNEQFFGPGTRLTVL.

The V and J genes are TRBV7-9 and TRBJ2-7; the D gene is possibly TRBD1 (6 bases). CDR3 length: 14 amino acids. Trimming took 8 bases from V and 5 from J, leaving 19 bases between them. Germline V gives CDR1 SEHNR, CDR2 FQNEAQ (reference sequence). CDR3 in amino acids: CASSLGAVLDEQYF. The CDR3 nucleotides are TGTGCCAGCTCCCTGGGGGCGGTCCTGGACGAGCAGTACTTC.

V is TRBV5-6 and J is TRBJ2-2; a weak D match, TRBD2 (5 bases). The germline V and J ends were trimmed by 1 base and 0 bases, with 13 bases remaining between them. Germline values: CDR1 SGHDT, CDR2 YYEEEE. There are 17 residues in the CDR3. The CDR3 protein is CASSLTGVLTNTGELFF. Here the CDR3 DNA reads TGTGCCAGCAGCTTGACCGGGGTGCTAACGAACACCGGGGAGCTGTTTTTT.

The gene calls are TRBV7-2 and TRBJ2-3, with a tentative D call TRBD1 (6 bases). The CDR3 has 14 amino acids. Germline V gives CDR1 SGHTA, CDR2 FQGNSA. V lost 2 bases, J lost 4 bases, and 10 bases lay in between. The CDR3, as DNA: TGTGCCAGCAGCTTATCGCCAGGGGCAGATACGCAGTATTTT. It specifies CASSLSPGADTQYF.

The J gene is TRBJ2-3, the V gene TRBV6-4, with 13 bases lining up with TRBD2. The V segment lost 6 bases and the J segment 7 bases; nucleotides outside the gene matches: 7. This CDR3 spans 15 amino acids. In germline, CDR1 is MRHNA, CDR2 SNTAGT. The CDR3 DNA follows: TGTGCCAGCAGCCTCACTAGCGGGAGGGGGAATACGCAGTATTTT. It encodes CASSLTSGRGNTQYF.

The chain has TRBV14 and TRBJ1-4; D is uncertain. Germline values: CDR1 SGHDN, CDR2 FVKESK. CDR3 size: 13 residues. V was clipped by 5 bases and J by 7 bases, with 11 bases between them. The CDR3 reads CASSSLEGEKLFF. CDR3 coding DNA: TGTGCCAGCAGCTCCCTCGAGGGTGAAAAACTGTTTTTT. Filled out from reference TRBV14 and TRBJ1-4, the complete variable domain reads EAGVTQFPSHSVIEKGQTVTLRCDPISGHDNLYWYRRVMGKEIKFLLHFVKESKQDESGMPNNRFLAERTGGTYSTLKVQPAELEDSGVYFCASSSLEGEKLFFGSGTQLSVL.

The CDR3 DNA follows: TGTGCCAGCATCCTCGGGCCTCAGGGGCGAAGCGGCTACACCTTC. As protein: CASILGPQGRSGYTF. The rearrangement joins TRBV28 to TRBJ1-2; D possibly corresponds to TRBD1 (6 bases). Trimming left V 7 bases short and J 8 bases short, with 23 bases between. In germline, CDR1 is MDHEN, CDR2 SYDVKM. This CDR3 comprises 15 residues.

The V and J genes are TRBV28 and TRBJ2-3, with 12 nucleotides matching TRBD2. CDR1 is MDHEN and CDR2 is SYDVKM in the germline V gene. Unmatched junction bases numbered 9, after V lost 6 bases and J lost 5 bases. There are 16 residues in the CDR3. DNA of the CDR3: TGTGCCAGCAGAGCTAGCGGGAGGGCCGTAGGAGATACGCAGTATTTT. Translating gives CASRASGRAVGDTQYF. Based on the CDR3 plus reference TRBV28 and TRBJ2-3, the full variable domain is DVKVTQSSRYLVKRTGEKVFLECVQDMDHENMFWYRQDPGLGLRLIYFSYDVKMKEKGDIPEGYSVSREKKERFSLILESASTNQTSMYLCASRASGRAVGDTQYFGPGTRLTVL.

The chain couples TRBV7-2 to TRBJ1-5; 7 bases are shared with TRBD1. From germline, CDR1 is SGHTA and CDR2 FQGNSA. Trimming cost V 5 bases and J 7 bases; bases outside gene matches: 11. The CDR3 contains 15 residues. The CDR3 sequence: CASSPSTGRRQPQHF. The DNA of the CDR3 is TGTGCCAGCAGCCCCTCGACAGGGCGGCGGCAGCCCCAGCATTTT.

V gene TRBV25-1 combines with J gene TRBJ2-7; TRBD1 agrees at 8 bases. Per the germline V gene, CDR1 is MGHDK and CDR2 is SYGVNS. J gave up 2 bases and V 3 bases, and 6 bases lay outside the gene matches. The CDR3 extends over 15 amino acids. The CDR3: CASSDAGTGTYEQYF. The DNA for the CDR3 is TGTGCCAGCAGTGACGCCGGGACAGGAACCTACGAGCAGTACTTC.

The V and J genes are TRBV5-5 and TRBJ2-3, with 8 bases matching TRBD2. Germline V gene sequence: CDR1 SGHKS, CDR2 YYEKEE (reference sequence). The trim removed 4 bases at V and 0 bases at J, leaving 4 bases unmatched. The CDR3 spans 15 residues. CDR3 bases: TGTGCCAGCAGCCCCTGGACTAGCAGCACAGATACGCAGTATTTT. It yields the protein CASSPWTSSTDTQYF.